Listed below are T cell receptor beta chains from one sample, sequenced in a study of T-cell memory formation after mild COVID-19. TCRdb analysed the 5' RACE reads with MiXCR anew, one entry per CDR3 protein. The table shows roughly 580,000 distinct CDR3 sequences, with about a sixth occurring only once. The sequenced material came from PBMCs or a T cell subset sorted from them (not recorded which). The receptor source for this set is an adult woman who had mild COVID-19 (a few samples of this study predate the infection). Cell type and time point are not known. CDR3s include the opening cysteine and the closing phenylalanine or tryptophan. A D gene is named only where the DNA matches it firmly. A row's size may be missing; if present it is once, few, many or a size class.

d_call,j_call,v_call,clone_size,cdr3_nt,cdr3_aa
TRBD1,TRBJ1-1,TRBV20-1,few,TGCAGTGCTAGAGATAGGGGCCAGGGGGCCGTCACTGAAGCTTTCTTT,CSARDRGQGAVTEAFF
TRBD2,TRBJ2-3,TRBV30,few,TGTGCCTGGAGAAATACAGCGGGAGCAGCAGATACGCAGTATTTT,CAWRNTAGAADTQYF
-,TRBJ2-7,TRBV7-9,-,TGTGCCAGCAGCGCTCGACTGAGCTACGAGCAGTACTTC,CASSARLSYEQYF
-,TRBJ2-1,TRBV24-1,few,TGTGCCACCGAGGCGGGGCCATACAATGAGCAGTTCTTC,CATEAGPYNEQFF
-,TRBJ1-4,TRBV5-5,few,TGTGCCAGCAGCTTGTCAAGGGATGAGGAAAAACTGTTTTTT,CASSLSRDEEKLFF
-,TRBJ2-3,TRBV12-3/TRBV12-4,few,TGTGCCAGCACTCTCAATCCGCCGCCAGATACGCAGTATTTT,CASTLNPPPDTQYF
TRBD2,TRBJ2-7,TRBV7-9,-,TGTGCCAGCAGCCCGCGGACTAGCGGGAGAGTGGCCTACGAGCAGTACTTC,CASSPRTSGRVAYEQYF
-,TRBJ2-6,TRBV5-1,-,TGCGCCAGCAGTTATAATGGGGCTGGGGCCAACGTCCTGACTTTC,CASSYNGAGANVLTF
TRBD1,TRBJ2-1,TRBV7-3,-,TGTGCCAGCAGCCCGGGGCCCGGGACAGGGGGCGAGTTCTTC,CASSPGPGTGGEFF
TRBD2,TRBJ2-5,TRBV7-2,many,TGTGCCAGCAGCACCTCGACTAGCGGGCCCACAGAGACCCAGTACTTC,CASSTSTSGPTETQYF
-,TRBJ2-1,TRBV2,few,TGTGCCAGCAGGGATCAAAAAGAGTTCTTC,CASRDQKEFF
TRBD2,TRBJ2-7,TRBV18,-,TGTGCCAGCTCACCCTCGGGAGGGGACGAGCAGTACTTC,CASSPSGGDEQYF
TRBD2,TRBJ2-3,TRBV5-1,few,TGCGCCAGCAGAGCCGCCGGGGGGATAGATACGCAGTATTTT,CASRAAGGIDTQYF
-,TRBJ1-1,TRBV6-2/TRBV6-3,many,TGTGCCAGCAGTTACTCCCGACAGAGCGGCCTGAACACTGAAGCTTTCTTT,CASSYSRQSGLNTEAFF
-,TRBJ2-1,TRBV5-1,few,TGCGCCAGCAGCCCGGGGGGGACAGGCTCCTACAATGAGCAGTTCTTC,CASSPGGTGSYNEQFF
-,TRBJ2-3,TRBV24-1,-,TGTGCCACCAGTGATTTCTCCGGGAGAGTGGATACGCAGTATTTT,CATSDFSGRVDTQYF
-,TRBJ2-7,TRBV6-6,-,TGTGCCAGCAGTTACTCGAATTCGGCCAGGGGCAACGAGCAGTACTTC,CASSYSNSARGNEQYF
TRBD2,TRBJ2-7,TRBV6-5,many,TGTGCCAGCAGTAGGACTAGCGGAATCTACGAGCAGTACTTC,CASSRTSGIYEQYF
TRBD1,TRBJ2-1,TRBV7-9,few,TGTGCCAGCAGCTTGGGACAGGGGGTCGGATACAATGAGCAGTTCTTC,CASSLGQGVGYNEQFF
-,TRBJ2-5,TRBV5-1,-,TGCGCCAGCAGCCCTCGGGGGGCCCAAGAGACCCAGTACTTC,CASSPRGAQETQYF